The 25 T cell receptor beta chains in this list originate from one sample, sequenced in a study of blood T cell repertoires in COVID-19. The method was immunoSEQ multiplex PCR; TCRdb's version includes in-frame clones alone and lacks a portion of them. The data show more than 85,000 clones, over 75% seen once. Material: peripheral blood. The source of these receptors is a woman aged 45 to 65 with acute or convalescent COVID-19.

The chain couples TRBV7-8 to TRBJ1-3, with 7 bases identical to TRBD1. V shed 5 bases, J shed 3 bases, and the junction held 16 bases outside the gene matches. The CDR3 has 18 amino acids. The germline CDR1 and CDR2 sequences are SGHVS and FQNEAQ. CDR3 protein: CASSPPGRVGGFGNTIYF. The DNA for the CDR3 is TGTGCCAGCAGCCCCCCAGGGCGTGTAGGGGGCTTTGGAAACACCATATATTTT.

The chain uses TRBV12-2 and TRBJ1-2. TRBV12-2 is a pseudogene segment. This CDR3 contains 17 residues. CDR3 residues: CASRLRPGPGGDYGYTF. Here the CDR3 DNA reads TGTGCAAGTCGCTTAAGGCCCGGACCGGGGGGCGACTATGGCTACACCTTC.

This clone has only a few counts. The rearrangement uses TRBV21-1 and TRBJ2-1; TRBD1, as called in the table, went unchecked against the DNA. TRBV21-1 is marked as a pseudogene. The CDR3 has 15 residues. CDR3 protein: CASSKTRTGAHEQFF. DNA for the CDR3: TGTGCCAGCAGCAAAACGAGGACAGGGGCCCATGAGCAGTTCTTC.

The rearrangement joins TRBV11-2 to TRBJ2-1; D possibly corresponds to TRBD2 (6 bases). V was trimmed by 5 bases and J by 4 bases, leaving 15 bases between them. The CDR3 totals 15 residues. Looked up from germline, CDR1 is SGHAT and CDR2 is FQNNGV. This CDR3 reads CASSPAAGLYNEQFF. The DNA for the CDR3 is TGTGCCAGCAGCCCAGCAGCGGGCCTATACAATGAGCAGTTCTTC.

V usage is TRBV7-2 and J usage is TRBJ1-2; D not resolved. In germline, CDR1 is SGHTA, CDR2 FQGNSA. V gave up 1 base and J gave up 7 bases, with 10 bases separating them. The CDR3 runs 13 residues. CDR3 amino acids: CASSLEPKSGYTF. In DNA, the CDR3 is TGTGCCAGCAGCTTAGAGCCCAAGTCTGGCTACACCTTC.

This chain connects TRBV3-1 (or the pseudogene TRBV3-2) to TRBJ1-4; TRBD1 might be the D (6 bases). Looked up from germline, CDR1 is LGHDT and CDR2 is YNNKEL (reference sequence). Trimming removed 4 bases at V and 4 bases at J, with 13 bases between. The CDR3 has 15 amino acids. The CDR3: CASSRRDTYNEKLFF. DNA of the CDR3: TGTGCCAGCAGCCGCCGGGACACCTATAATGAAAAACTGTTTTTT.

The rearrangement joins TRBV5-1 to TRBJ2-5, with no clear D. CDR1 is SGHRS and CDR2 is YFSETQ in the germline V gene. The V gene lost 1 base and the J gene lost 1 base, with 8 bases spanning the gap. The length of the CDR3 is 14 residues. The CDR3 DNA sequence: TGCGCCAGCAGCTTGTTACTTTCCCAAGAGACCCAGTACTTC. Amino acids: CASSLLLSQETQYF.

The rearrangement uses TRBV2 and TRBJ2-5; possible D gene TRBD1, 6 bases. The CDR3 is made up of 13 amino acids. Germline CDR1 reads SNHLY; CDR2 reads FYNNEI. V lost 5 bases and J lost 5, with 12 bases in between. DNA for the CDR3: TGTGCCAGCAGTAGAAACAGGGAGGAGACCCAGTACTTC. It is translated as CASSRNREETQYF.

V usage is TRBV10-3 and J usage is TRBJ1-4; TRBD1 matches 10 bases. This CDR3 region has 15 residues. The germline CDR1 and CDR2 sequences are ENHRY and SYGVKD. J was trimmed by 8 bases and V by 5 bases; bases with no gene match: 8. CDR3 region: CAISQGGTGDEKLFF. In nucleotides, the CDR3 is TGTGCCATCAGTCAGGGAGGGACAGGGGACGAAAAACTGTTTTTT.

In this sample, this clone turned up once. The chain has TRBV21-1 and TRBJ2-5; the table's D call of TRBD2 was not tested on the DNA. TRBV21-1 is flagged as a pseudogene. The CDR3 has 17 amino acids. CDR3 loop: CASSKGGSLEGGETQYF. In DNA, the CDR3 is TGTGCCAGCAGCAAAGGGGGGAGTTTGGAGGGAGGAGAAACCCAGTACTTC.

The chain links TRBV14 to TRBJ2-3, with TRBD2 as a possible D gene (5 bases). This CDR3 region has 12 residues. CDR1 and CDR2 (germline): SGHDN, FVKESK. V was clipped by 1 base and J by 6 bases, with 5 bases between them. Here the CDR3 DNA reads TGTGCCAGCAGCCAAGGAGGGGATACGCAGTATTTT. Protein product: CASSQGGDTQYF.

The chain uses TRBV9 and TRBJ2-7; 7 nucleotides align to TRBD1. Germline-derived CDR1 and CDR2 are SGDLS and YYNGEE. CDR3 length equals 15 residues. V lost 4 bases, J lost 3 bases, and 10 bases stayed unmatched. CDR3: CASSPRTGYYYEQYF. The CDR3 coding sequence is TGTGCCAGCAGCCCGCGGACAGGATATTACTACGAGCAGTACTTC.

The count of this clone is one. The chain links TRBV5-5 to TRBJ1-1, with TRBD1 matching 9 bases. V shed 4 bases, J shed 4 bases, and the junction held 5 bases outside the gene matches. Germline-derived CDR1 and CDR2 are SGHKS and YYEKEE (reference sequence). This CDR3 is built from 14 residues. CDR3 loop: CASSPQGAGTEAFF. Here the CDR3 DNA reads TGTGCCAGCAGCCCACAGGGGGCGGGCACTGAAGCTTTCTTT.

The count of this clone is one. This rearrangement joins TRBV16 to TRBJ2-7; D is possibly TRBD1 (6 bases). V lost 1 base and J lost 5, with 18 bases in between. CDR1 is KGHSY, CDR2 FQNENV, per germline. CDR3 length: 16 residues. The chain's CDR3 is CASSQFGSGVPNEQYF. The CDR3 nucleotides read TGTGCCAGCAGCCAATTTGGCTCAGGGGTCCCCAACGAGCAGTACTTC.

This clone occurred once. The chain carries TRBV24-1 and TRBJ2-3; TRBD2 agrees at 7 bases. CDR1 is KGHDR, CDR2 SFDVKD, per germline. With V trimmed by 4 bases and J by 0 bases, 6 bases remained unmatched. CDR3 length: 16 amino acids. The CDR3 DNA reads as TGTGCCACCAGTGAGGCGGCGGGAGCTAGCACAGATACGCAGTATTTT. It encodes CATSEAAGASTDTQYF.

In DNA, the CDR3 is TGTGCCAGTAGCGCGACAGGGGTCCACGAGCAGTACTTC. It yields the protein CASSATGVHEQYF. The chain is built from TRBV19 and TRBJ2-7; TRBD1 matches at 8 bases. Germline-derived CDR1 and CDR2 are LNHDA and SQIVND (reference sequence). This CDR3 contains 13 residues. V was clipped by 6 bases and J by 5 bases; unmatched bases: 6. The full variable domain, its missing parts supplied by reference TRBV19 and TRBJ2-7, is DGGITQSPKYLFRKEGQNVTLSCEQNLNHDAMYWYRQDPGQGLRLIYYSQIVNDFQKGDIAEGYSVSREKKESFPLTVTSAQKNPTAFYLCASSATGVHEQYFGPGTRLTVT.

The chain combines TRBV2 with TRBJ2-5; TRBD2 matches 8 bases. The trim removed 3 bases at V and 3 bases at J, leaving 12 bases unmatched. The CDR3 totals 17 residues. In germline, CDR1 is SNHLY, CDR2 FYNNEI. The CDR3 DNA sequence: TGTGCCAGCAGTGACCGAAGGGAGGGACTAGAAAAAGAGACCCAGTACTTC. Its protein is CASSDRREGLEKETQYF.

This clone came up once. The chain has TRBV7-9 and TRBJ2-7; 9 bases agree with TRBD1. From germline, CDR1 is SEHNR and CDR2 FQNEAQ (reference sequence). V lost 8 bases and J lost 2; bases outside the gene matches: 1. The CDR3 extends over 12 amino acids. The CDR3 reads CASGTGTYEQYF. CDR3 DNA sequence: TGTGCCAGCGGGACAGGGACCTACGAGCAGTACTTC.

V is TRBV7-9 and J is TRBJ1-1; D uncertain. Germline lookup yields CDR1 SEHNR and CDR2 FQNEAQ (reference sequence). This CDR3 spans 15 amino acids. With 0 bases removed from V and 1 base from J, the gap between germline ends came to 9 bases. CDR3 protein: CASSLALSTNTEAFF. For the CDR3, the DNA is TGTGCCAGCAGCTTAGCTCTATCCACGAACACTGAAGCTTTCTTT.

CDR3 DNA: TGTGCCAGCAGCTCGCCCGAGGGGGTGGCGACTGAAGCTTTCTTT. This encodes CASSSPEGVATEAFF. The rearrangement joins TRBV13 to TRBJ1-1; possible D gene TRBD1, 6 bases. Trimming stripped 4 bases from V and 5 bases from J, with 17 bases between. Germline CDR1 and CDR2: PRHDT and FYEKMQ (reference sequence). The CDR3 consists of 15 residues.

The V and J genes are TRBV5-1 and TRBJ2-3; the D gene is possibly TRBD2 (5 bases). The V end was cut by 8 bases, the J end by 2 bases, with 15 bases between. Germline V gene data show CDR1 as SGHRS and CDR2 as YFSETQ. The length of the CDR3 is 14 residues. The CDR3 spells CASQLHGNTDTQYF. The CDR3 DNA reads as TGCGCCAGTCAGCTCCACGGGAACACAGATACGCAGTATTTT.

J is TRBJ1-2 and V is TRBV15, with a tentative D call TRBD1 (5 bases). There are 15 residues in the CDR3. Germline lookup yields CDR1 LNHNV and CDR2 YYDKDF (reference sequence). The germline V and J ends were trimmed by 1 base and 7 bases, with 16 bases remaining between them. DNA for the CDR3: TGTGCCACCAGCAGAGGGGGCAGTGCAACTTTTGGCTACACCTTC. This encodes CATSRGGSATFGYTF.

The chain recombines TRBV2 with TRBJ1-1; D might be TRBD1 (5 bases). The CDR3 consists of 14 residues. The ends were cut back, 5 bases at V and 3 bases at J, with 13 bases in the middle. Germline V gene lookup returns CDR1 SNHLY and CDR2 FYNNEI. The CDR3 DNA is TGTGCCAGCAGTTCCGCGCAGGGTTACACTGAAGCTTTCTTT. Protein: CASSSAQGYTEAFF.

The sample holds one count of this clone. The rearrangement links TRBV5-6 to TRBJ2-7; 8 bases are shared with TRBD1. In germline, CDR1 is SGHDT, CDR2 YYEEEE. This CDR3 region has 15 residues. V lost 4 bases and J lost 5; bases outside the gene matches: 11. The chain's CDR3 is CASSPRGQGVHEQYF. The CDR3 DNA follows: TGTGCCAGCAGCCCACGAGGACAGGGTGTCCACGAGCAGTACTTC. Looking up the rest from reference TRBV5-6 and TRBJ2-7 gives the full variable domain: DAGVTQSPTHLIKTRGQQVTLRCSPKSGHDTVSWYQQALGQGPQFIFQYYEEEERQRGNFPDRFSGHQFPNYSSELNVNALLLGDSALYLCASSPRGQGVHEQYFGPGTRLTVT.

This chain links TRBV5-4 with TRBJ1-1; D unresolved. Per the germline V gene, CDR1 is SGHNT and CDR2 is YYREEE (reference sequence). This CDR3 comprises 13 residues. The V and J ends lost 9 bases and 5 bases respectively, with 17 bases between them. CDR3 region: CATSLPARTEAFF. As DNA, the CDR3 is TGTGCCACCTCCCTTCCTGCGAGGACTGAAGCTTTCTTT.